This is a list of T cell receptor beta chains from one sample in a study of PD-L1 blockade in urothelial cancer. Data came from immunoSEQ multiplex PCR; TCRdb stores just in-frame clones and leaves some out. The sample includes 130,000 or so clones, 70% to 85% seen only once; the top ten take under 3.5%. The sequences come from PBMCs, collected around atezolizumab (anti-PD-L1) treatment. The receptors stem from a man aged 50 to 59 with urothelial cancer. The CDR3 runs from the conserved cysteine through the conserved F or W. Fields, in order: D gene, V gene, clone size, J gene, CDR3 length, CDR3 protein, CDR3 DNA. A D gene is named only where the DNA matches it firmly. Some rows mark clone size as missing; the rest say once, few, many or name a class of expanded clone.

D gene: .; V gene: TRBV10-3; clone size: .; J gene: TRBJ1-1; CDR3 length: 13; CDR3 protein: CASSQGGTAEAFF; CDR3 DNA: TGTGCCAGCTCTCAGGGCGGAACGGCTGAAGCTTTCTTT
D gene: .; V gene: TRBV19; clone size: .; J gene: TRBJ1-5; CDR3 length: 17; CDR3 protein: CASSLDGQTRFNQPQHF; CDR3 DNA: TGTGCCAGTAGTCTCGACGGACAGACAAGGTTCAATCAGCCCCAGCATTTT
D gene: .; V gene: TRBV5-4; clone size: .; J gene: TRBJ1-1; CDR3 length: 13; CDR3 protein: CASSEGGDTEAFF; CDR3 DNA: TGTGCCAGCAGCGAGGGGGGGGATACTGAAGCTTTCTTT
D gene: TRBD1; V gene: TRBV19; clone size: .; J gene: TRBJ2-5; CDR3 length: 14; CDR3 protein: CASRDRGRRETQYF; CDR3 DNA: TGTGCCAGTAGGGACAGGGGGCGCCGGGAGACCCAGTACTTC
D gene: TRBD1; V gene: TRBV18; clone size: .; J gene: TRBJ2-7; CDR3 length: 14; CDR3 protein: CASSLQGSTYEQYF; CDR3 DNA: TGTGCCAGCTCACTACAGGGGTCCACCTACGAGCAGTACTTC
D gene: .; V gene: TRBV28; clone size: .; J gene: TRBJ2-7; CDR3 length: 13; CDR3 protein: CANLRQDTYEQYF; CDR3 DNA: TGTGCCAACCTCCGACAGGATACCTACGAGCAGTACTTC
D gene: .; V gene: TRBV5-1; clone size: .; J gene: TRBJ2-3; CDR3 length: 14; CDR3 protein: CASSLSRGADTQYF; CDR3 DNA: TGCGCCAGCAGCTTAAGCAGGGGCGCAGATACGCAGTATTTT
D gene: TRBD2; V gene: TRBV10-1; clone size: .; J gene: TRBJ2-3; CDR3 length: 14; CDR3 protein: CASSRGGPRDTQYF; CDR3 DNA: TGCGCCAGCAGTAGGGGAGGGCCAAGGGATACGCAGTATTTT
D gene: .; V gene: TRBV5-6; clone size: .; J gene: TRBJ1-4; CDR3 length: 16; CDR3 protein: CASSLGQRAGYEKLFF; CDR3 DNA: TGTGCCAGCAGCTTGGGGCAGAGGGCGGGTTATGAAAAACTGTTTTTT
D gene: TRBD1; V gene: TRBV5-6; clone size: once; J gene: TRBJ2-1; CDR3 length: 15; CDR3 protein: CASSLAPTGYNEQFF; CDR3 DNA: TGTGCCAGCAGCCTTGCGCCGACAGGGTACAATGAGCAGTTCTTC
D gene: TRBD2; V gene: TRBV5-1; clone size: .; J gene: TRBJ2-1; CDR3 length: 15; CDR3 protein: CASRFNSGDYNEQFF; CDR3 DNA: TGCGCCAGCCGATTTAACAGCGGGGATTACAATGAGCAGTTCTTC
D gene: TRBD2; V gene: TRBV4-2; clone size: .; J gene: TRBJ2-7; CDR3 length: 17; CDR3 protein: CASSQASSGGPSYEQYF; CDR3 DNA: TGTGCCAGCAGCCAGGCCTCTAGCGGGGGACCGTCCTACGAGCAGTACTTC
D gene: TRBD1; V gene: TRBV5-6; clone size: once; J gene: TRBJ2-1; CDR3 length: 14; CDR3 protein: CASSQAGQGNEQFF; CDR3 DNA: TGTGCCAGCAGCCAAGCGGGACAGGGCAATGAGCAGTTCTTC
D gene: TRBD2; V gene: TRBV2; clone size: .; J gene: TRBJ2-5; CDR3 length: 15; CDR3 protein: CASSTSGRSQETQYF; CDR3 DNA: TGTGCCAGCAGTACTAGCGGGAGGTCCCAAGAGACCCAGTACTTC
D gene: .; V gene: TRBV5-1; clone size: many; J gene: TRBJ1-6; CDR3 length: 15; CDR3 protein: CASSLGAGYNSPLHF; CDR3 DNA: TGCGCCAGCAGCTTGGGGGCAGGGTATAATTCACCCCTCCACTTT
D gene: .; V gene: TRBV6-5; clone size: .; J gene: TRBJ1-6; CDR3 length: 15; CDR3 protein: CASSYSNRGRSPLHF; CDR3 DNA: TGTGCCAGCAGTTACTCGAATAGGGGCCGTTCACCCCTCCACTTT
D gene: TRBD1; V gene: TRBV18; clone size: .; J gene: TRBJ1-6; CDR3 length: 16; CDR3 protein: CASSPRQGAGNSPLHF; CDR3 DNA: TGTGCCAGCTCACCGCGGCAGGGGGCGGGTAATTCACCCCTCCACTTT
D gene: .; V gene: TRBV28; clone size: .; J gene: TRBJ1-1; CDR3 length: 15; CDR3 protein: CASSSAGEGGTEAFF; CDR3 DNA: TGTGCCAGCAGTTCCGCAGGGGAGGGGGGTACTGAAGCTTTCTTT
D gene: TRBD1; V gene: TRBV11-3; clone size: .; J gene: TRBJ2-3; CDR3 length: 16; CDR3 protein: CASSLTGTGHTDTQYF; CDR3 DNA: TGTGCCAGCAGCTTGACCGGGACAGGGCACACAGATACGCAGTATTTT
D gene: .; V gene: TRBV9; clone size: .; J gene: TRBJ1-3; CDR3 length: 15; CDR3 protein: CASSVDEFSGNTIYF; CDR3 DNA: TGTGCCAGCAGCGTAGACGAGTTCTCTGGAAACACCATATATTTT
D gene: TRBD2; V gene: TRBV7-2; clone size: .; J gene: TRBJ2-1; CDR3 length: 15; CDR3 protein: CASSPGLADYNEQFF; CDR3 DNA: TGTGCCAGCAGCCCCGGGCTAGCGGACTACAATGAGCAGTTCTTC
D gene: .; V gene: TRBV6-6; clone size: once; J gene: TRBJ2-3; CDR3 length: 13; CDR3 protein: CASSPGYTDTQYF; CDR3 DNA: TGTGCCAGCAGTCCAGGGTACACAGATACGCAGTATTTT
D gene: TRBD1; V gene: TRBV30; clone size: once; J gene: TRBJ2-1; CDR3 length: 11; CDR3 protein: CAWSVQGPQFF; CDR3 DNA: TGTGCCTGGAGTGTACAGGGGCCCCAGTTCTTC
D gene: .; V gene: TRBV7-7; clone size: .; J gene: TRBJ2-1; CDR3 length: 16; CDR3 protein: CASSLRQGSSYNEQFF; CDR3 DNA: TGTGCTAGCAGCCTACGTCAGGGGAGCTCCTACAATGAGCAGTTCTTC
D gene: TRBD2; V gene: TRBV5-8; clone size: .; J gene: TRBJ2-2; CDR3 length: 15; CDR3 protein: CASSATSGSAGELFF; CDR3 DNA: TGTGCCAGCAGCGCGACTAGCGGGAGTGCCGGGGAGCTGTTTTTT
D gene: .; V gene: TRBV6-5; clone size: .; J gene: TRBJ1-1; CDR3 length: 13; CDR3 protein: CASSGLGNTEAFF; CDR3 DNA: TGTGCCAGCAGTGGGCTGGGGAACACTGAAGCTTTCTTT
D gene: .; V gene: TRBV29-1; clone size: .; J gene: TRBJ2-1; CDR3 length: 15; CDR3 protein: CSVEEQERAYNEQFF; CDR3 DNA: TGCAGCGTTGAAGAACAGGAGCGGGCCTACAATGAGCAGTTCTTC
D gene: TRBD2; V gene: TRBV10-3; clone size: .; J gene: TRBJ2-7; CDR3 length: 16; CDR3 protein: CAISAGLAGANDEQYF; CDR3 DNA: TGTGCCATCAGTGCGGGACTAGCGGGAGCGAACGACGAGCAGTACTTC
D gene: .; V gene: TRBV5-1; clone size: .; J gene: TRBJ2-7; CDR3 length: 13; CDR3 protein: CASSATGPYEQYF; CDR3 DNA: TGCGCCAGCAGTGCGACAGGCCCCTACGAGCAGTACTTC
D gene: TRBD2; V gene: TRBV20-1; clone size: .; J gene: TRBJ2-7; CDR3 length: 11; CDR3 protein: CSARQGTSGLF; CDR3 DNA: TGCAGTGCTAGACAAGGGACTAGCGGGCTCTTC
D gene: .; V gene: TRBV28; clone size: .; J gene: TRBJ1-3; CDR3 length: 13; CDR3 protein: CASSPGSGNTIYF; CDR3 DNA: TGTGCCAGCAGTCCAGGATCAGGAAACACCATATATTTT
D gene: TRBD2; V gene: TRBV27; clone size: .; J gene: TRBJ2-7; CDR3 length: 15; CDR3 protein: CASSPLAGSRYEQYF; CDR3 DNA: TGTGCCAGCAGTCCCTTAGCGGGATCCCGCTACGAGCAGTACTTC
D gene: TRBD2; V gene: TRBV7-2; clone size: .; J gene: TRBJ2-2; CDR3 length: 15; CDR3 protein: CASSPGGKNTGELFF; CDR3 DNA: TGTGCCAGCAGCCCCGGGGGGAAGAACACCGGGGAGCTGTTTTTT
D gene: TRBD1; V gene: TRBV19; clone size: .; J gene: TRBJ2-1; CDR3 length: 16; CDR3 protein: CASSIVLGTAYNEQFF; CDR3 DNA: TGTGCCAGTAGTATAGTGCTGGGGACAGCCTACAATGAGCAGTTCTTC
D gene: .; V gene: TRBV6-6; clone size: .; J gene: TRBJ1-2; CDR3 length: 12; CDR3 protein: CASSYSRGGYTF; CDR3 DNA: TGTGCCAGCAGTTACTCCCGGGGTGGCTACACCTTC
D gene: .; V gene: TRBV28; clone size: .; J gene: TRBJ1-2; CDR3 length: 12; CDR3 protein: CASSFTKYGYTF; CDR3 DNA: TGTGCCAGCAGTTTCACTAAGTATGGCTACACCTTC
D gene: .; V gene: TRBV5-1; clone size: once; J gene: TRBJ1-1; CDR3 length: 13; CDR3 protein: CASSLGADTEAFF; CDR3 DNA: TGCGCCAGCAGCTTGGGGGCAGACACTGAAGCTTTCTTT
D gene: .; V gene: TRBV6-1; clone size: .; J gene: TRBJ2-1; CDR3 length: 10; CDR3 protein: CATSSYEQFF; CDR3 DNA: TGTGCCACCTCTAGCTATGAGCAGTTCTTC
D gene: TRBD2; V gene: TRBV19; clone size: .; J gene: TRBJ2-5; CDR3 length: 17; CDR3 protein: CASSISTPSSGQETQYF; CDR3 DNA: TGTGCCAGTAGTATCTCAACCCCCTCTAGCGGTCAAGAGACCCAGTACTTC
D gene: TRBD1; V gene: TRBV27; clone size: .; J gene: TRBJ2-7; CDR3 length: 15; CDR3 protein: CASSLTGGAHYEQYF; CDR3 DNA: TGTGCCAGCAGTCTAACAGGGGGCGCTCACTACGAGCAGTACTTC
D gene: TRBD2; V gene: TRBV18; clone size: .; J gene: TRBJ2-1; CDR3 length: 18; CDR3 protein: CASSPGRTSGPIFNEQFF; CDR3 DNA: TGTGCCAGCTCACCGGGGCGGACTAGCGGGCCAATCTTCAATGAGCAGTTCTTC
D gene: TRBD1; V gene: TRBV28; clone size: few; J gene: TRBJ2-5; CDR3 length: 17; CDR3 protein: CASSLFSRPGQQETQYF; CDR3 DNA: TGTGCCAGCAGCCTATTCTCCCGCCCGGGACAGCAAGAGACCCAGTACTTC
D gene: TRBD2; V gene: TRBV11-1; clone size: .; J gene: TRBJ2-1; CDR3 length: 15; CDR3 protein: CASSRRTSGYNEQFF; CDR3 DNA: TGTGCCAGCAGCCGGCGGACTAGCGGATACAATGAGCAGTTCTTC
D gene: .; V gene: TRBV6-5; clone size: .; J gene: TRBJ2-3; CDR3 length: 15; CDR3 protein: CASSYSGGSTDTQYF; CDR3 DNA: TGTGCCAGCAGTTACTCGGGCGGGAGCACAGATACGCAGTATTTT
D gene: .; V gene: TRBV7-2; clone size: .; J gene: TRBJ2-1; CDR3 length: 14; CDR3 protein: CASSLIGGAGEQFF; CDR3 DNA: TGTGCCAGCAGCTTAATAGGGGGTGCAGGTGAGCAGTTCTTC
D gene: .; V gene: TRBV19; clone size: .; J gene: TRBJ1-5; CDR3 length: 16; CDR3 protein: CASSIQWGGGRQPQHF; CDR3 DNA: TGTGCCAGTAGTATTCAATGGGGAGGGGGTCGTCAGCCCCAGCATTTT
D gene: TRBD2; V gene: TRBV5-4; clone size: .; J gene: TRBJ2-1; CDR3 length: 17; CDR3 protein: CASSPRTSGSSYNEQFF; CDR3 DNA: TGTGCCAGCAGCCCAAGGACTAGCGGGAGCTCCTACAATGAGCAGTTCTTC
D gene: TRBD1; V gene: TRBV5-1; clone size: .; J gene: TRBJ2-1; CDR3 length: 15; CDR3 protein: CASSSGTGSYNEQFF; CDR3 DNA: TGCGCCAGCAGTTCCGGGACAGGGTCTTACAATGAGCAGTTCTTC
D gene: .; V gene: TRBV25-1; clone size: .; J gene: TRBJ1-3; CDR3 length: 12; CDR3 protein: CATRSSGNTIYF; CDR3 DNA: TGTGCCACCAGATCATCTGGAAACACCATATATTTT
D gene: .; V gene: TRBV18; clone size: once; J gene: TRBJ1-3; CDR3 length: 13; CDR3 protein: CASSTPDMLTIYF; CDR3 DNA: TGTGCCAGCTCCACACCAGATATGCTCACCATATATTTT
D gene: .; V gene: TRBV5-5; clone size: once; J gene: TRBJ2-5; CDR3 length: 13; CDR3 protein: CASSRRMQETQYF; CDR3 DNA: TGTGCCAGCAGCCGGCGGATGCAAGAGACCCAGTACTTC
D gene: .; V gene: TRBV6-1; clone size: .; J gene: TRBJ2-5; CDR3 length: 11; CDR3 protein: CASSESVTQYF; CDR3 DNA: TGTGCCAGCAGTGAATCGGTGACCCAGTACTTC
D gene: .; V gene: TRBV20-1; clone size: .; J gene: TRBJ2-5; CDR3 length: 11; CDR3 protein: CSARDERAQYF; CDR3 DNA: TGCAGTGCTAGAGATGAGCGGGCCCAGTACTTC
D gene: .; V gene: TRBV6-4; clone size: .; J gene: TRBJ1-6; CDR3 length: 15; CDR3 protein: CASSDSIGINSPLHF; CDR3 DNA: TGTGCCAGCAGTGACTCGATCGGTATTAATTCACCCCTCCACTTT
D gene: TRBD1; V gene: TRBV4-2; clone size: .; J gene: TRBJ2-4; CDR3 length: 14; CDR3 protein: CASSQETGQGIQYF; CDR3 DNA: TGTGCCAGCAGCCAAGAAACGGGACAGGGGATTCAGTACTTC